The rows below give T cell receptor beta chains drawn from one sample of a study of response to subunit inactivated influenza vaccine. TCRdb re-derived calls from the RT-PCR reads in MiXCR, one entry per CDR3 protein. The sample lists almost 600,000 distinct CDR3 sequences, roughly 15% seen once, with 11% in the top ten. The sample in question was PBMCs from blood, obtained 11 to 12 days after vaccination. Every receptor here comes from a man between 50 and 59 years old who received an inactivated influenza vaccine. Both conserved end residues are part of each CDR3. Each record gives: CDR3 DNA, CDR3 protein, D gene, J gene, clone size, V gene. D genes are given only for firm matches. Clone size appears in some rows only: once, few, many, or a class for an expanded clone.

TGTGCCAGCAGCTCGACCAGGGGGCAAAGGACTGAAGCTTTCTTT CASSSTRGQRTEAFF TRBD1 TRBJ1-1 - TRBV7-9
TGTGCCATCAAGGCAGACCGGGCTTACATTCAGTACTTC CAIKADRAYIQYF - TRBJ2-4 few TRBV10-3
TGTGCCAGCAGTCGGGGACAGGTCTACGAACAGTACTTC CASSRGQVYEQYF TRBD1 TRBJ2-7 - TRBV12-3/TRBV12-4
TGTGCCAGCAGTTTTGGCGGGAGGGCCACGAATGAGCAGTTCTTC CASSFGGRATNEQFF TRBD2 TRBJ2-1 many TRBV28
TGTGCCAGCAGCCAAGATGGTAAGCGGGGGCCTTACACAGATACGCAGTATTTT CASSQDGKRGPYTDTQYF TRBD2 TRBJ2-3 few TRBV4-2
TGTGCCAGCAGCTCACACAGCGCCATCTCAGGCACAGATACGCAGTATTTT CASSSHSAISGTDTQYF - TRBJ2-3 - TRBV7-9
TGCGCCAGCAGCCAAGATTCCCGCTCTGGGGCCAACGTCCTGACTTTC CASSQDSRSGANVLTF - TRBJ2-6 many TRBV4-3
TGCGCCAGCAGCCAAGATCAAACAAATCAGCCCCAGCATTTT CASSQDQTNQPQHF - TRBJ1-5 few TRBV4-1
TGTGCCAGCACCCCCGGGACAGGGGGCCAGCCCCAGCATTTT CASTPGTGGQPQHF TRBD1 TRBJ1-5 - TRBV12-3/TRBV12-4
TGCGCCAGCAGCCGGGGGTCTGGACGGGGGAGTTCTGGGGCCAACGTCCTGACTTTC CASSRGSGRGSSGANVLTF - TRBJ2-6 - TRBV5-1
TGTGCCAGCTCACCCTCCCCCCCGGTAGCGGGGGTCAACGAGCAGTACTTC CASSPSPPVAGVNEQYF TRBD2 TRBJ2-7 - TRBV18
TGCGCCAGCAGTGTACGAAGAGATTCACCCCTCCACTTT CASSVRRDSPLHF - TRBJ1-6 - TRBV10-2
TGTGCCATCAGTTACCGGGACAGGGATTACTATGGCTACACCTTC CAISYRDRDYYGYTF TRBD1 TRBJ1-2 few TRBV10-3
TGCGCCAGCAGCCCCGGGGCCAGTTCTCGAAATGAGCAGTTCTTC CASSPGASSRNEQFF - TRBJ2-1 many TRBV4-3
TGTGCCAGCAGCGGTAATGAGCAGTTCTTC CASSGNEQFF - TRBJ2-1 few TRBV9
TGCAGTGCCCCCGGCGGCCTTTCCTACAATGAGCAGTTCTTC CSAPGGLSYNEQFF - TRBJ2-1 few TRBV20-1
TGCAGTGCTAGAGAAACACTACCAATGGCCACTAATGAAAAACTGTTTTTT CSARETLPMATNEKLFF - TRBJ1-4 few TRBV20-1
TGCAGTGCTGGGACTAGCATCACAGATACGCAGTATTTT CSAGTSITDTQYF TRBD2 TRBJ2-3 - TRBV20-1
TGCAGTGCTAGAGGGACTTTCCGCTCCTACGAGCAGTACTTC CSARGTFRSYEQYF - TRBJ2-7 - TRBV20-1
TGTGCCACCAGTGATTTTAGATCCGGGACTAGCGGGACTTACAATGAGCAGTTCTTC CATSDFRSGTSGTYNEQFF TRBD2 TRBJ2-1 - TRBV24-1
TGCGCCAGCAGCTTATCCGGGACAGGGTTTACTGAGCAGTTCTTC CASSLSGTGFTEQFF TRBD1 TRBJ2-1 few TRBV5-1
TGTGCCAGCAGTGGGACCGCTCGGGGGGAGCAGTACTTC CASSGTARGEQYF - TRBJ2-7 few TRBV25-1